The subject of this entry is one TCR beta chain. Its antigen target is currently unknown. Per-nucleotide qualities are absent, and no much larger clonotype sits a single base away. This record comes from a study of Ad26.COV2.S vaccination and SARS-CoV-2 variants (dated by TCRdb to the early 2020s). Concerning the study at large: Vaccine-arm donors were drawn from COV1001, a multicentre, randomized, double-blind, placebo-controlled phase I-IIa trial of Ad26.COV2.S in healthy adults. The TCR-sequenced set comprised approximately 32 samples: around 20 Ad26.COV2.S vaccine recipients, 5 placebo recipients and 8 SARS-CoV-2 convalescent individuals. Throughout the experiments and outcome assessment, investigators stayed blinded to trial group allocation. Dosing of Ad26.COV2.S was intramuscular, at either 5x10^10 or 1x10^11 viral particles, delivered as one shot or as two shots spaced 56 days apart. Trial participants were randomized into five groups of five: low-dose or high-dose Ad26.COV2.S given once or twice, or placebo on both occasions. Sequencing of the TCRbeta repertoire served to evaluate the specificity and breadth of SARS-CoV-2-reactive T cell receptors following Ad26.COV2.S vaccination.

Broad study findings and their caveats: The authors noted that total T cell responses may have been underestimated by the TCR breadth and depth analyses. Spike-specific TCR breadth was higher in Ad26.COV2.S recipients than in placebo recipients (P = 0.0014). Vaccine and placebo recipients had comparable non-spike TCR breadth, which fits with the vaccine containing only spike. The study was not powered to compare responses between vaccine doses or regimens. After vaccination, substantial breadth of spike-specific CD8+ and CD4+ T cell responses was reported.

This specimen's treatment or condition label, per the study, means: roughly 19 received Ad26.COV2.S at low or high dose, single or two shots; several received placebo; per-sample allocation not given. For vaccine and placebo recipients, the sequenced repertoires came from samples collected on day 63 after the first injection. Cohort 1b enrolled around 24 adults aged 18-55 years at a single site in Boston, USA, between 29 July and 7 August 2020. Ad26.COV2.S consisted of a replication-incompetent adenovirus type 26 vector by which a prefusion-stabilized SARS-CoV-2 spike protein from the original Wuhan strain was expressed. The immunoSEQ Assay was the method used to sequence TCRbeta CDR3 regions. After extraction, genomic DNA underwent amplification by bias-controlled multiplex PCR, followed by high-throughput sequencing. The original methods were these. To quantify the absolute abundance of each unique TCRbeta CDR3 region, sequences were collapsed and filtered. T cell fraction was estimated by normalization of TCRbeta template counts to usable DNA, with usable DNA being measured through amplification of reference genes present in all nucleated cells. Repertoire TCRs were annotated as SARS-CoV-2-specific when V gene, CDR3 amino acid sequence and J gene were exactly matched to a known reactive TCR set. MIRA supplied the reference SARS-CoV-2 TCR set, which was filtered for enrichment in COVID-19-positive ImmuneCODE repertoires so that public or cross-reactive TCRs were removed. Using the MIRA antigens, annotated TCRs were further analysed by specific ORF or by position within an ORF. Breadth was defined as the number of annotated unique rearrangements divided by the total number of unique productive rearrangements, and depth was defined as the summed frequency of the annotated unique rearrangements. Group comparisons of TCR breadth used two-sided Wilcoxon rank-sum tests. Held by TCRdb, this immuneACCESS table contains in-frame sequences only and omits some clones. Under half of the omission traces to an unresolved V gene where checked; the cause of the rest is unknown. V, J and clone size were drawn from that table, and D and trimming were deduced from the DNA. Within this sample are over 400,000 clones, with about nine tenths of them counted one time only. Roughly 4% of the sample is taken by the ten largest.

After removal of 3 bases from V and 3 bases from J, the junction retains 5 bases not matched to a gene. CDR1 and CDR2 were assigned from the germline V gene (reference sequence) as GTSNPN and SVGIG. The CDR3 runs 15 residues from the cysteine to the phenylalanine. Of the read, only the CDR3 DNA is kept; its 45 bases are in frame from base 1. The chain employs TRBV30 and TRBJ2-2; 9 junctional bases match TRBD1. The source was peripheral blood, collected in a trial of Ad26.COV2.S vaccine versus placebo. The receptor comes from a person between 18 and 65 years old who received the Ad26.COV2.S COVID-19 vaccine or a placebo. The CDR3 region has the sequence CAWRGDRDDTGELFF. The sequenced DNA: TGTGCCTGGAGAGGGGACAGGGATGACACCGGGGAGCTGTTTTTT.